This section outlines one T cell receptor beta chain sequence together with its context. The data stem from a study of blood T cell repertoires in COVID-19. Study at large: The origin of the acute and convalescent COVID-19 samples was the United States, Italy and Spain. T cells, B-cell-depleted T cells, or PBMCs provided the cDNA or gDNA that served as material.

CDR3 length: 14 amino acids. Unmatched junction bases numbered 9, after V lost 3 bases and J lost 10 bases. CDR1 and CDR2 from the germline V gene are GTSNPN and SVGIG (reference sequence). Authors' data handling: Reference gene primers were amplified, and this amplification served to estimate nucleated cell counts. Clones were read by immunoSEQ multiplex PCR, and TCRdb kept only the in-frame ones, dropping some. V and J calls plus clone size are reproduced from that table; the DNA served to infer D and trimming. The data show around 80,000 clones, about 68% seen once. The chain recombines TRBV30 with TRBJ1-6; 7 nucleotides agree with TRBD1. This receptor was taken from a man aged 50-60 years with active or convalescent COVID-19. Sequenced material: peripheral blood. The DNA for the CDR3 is TGTGCCTGGAGCCTAGGGGGCGCGGGATCACCCCTCCACTTT. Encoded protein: CAWSLGGAGSPLHF.